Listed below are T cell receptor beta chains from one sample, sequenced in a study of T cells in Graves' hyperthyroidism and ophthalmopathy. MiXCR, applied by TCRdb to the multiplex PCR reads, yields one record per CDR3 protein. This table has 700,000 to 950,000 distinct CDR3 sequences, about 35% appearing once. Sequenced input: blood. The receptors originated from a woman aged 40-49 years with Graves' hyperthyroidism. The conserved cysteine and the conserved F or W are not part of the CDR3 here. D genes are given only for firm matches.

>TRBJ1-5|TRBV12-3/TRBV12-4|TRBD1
ASSLTGGSQPQH
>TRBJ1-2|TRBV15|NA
ATSSVQDSGYT
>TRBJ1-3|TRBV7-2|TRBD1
ASSLYRDRAPFISGNTIY
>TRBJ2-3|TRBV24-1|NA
ATRDTHGADTQY
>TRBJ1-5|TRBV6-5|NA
ASSNGNQPQH
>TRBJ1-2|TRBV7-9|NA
ASSKPEGRDGYT
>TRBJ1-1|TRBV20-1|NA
SVPAPVVEAF
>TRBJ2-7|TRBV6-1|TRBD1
ASSGTEEQKKSYEQY
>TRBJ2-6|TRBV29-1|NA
SVERGTGANVLT
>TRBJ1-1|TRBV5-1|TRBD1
ASSWGDTGVGTEAF
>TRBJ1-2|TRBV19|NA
ASTPFYGYT
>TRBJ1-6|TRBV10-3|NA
AISESVGPRYNSPLH
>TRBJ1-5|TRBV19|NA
ASTGFSNQPQH
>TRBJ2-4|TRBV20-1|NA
SAMEVTKNIQY
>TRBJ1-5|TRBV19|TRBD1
ASSPTGNRPQH
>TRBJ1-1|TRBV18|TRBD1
ASSPQQGADTEAF
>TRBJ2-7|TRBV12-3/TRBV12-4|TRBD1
ASTNPGTGSYEQY
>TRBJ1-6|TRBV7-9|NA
ASSLALAVPPYNSPLH
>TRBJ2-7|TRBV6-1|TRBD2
ATLERPRGLGEQY
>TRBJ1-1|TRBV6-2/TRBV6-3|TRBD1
ASSYPDRPDTQAF
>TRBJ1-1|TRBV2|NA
ASSEWSGTTEAF
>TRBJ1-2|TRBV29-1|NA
SVDWGGYT